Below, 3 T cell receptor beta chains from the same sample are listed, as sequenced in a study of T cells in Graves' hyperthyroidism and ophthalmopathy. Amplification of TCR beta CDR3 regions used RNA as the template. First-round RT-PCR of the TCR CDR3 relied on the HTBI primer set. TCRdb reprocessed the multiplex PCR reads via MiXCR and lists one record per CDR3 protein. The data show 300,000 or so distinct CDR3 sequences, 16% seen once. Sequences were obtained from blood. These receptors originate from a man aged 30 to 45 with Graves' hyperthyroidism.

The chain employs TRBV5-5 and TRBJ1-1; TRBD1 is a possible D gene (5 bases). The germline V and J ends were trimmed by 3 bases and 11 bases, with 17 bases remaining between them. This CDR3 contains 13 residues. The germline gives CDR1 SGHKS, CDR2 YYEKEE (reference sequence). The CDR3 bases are TGTGCCAGCAGCTGGAGCAATGGGGGTAAGGCTTTCTTT. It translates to CASSWSNGGKAFF.

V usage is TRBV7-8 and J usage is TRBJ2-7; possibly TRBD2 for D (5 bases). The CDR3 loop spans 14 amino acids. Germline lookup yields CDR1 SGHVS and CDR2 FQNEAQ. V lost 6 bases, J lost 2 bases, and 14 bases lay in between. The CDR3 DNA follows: TGTGCCAGCAGTCAGAGGCGGGCCGCCTACGAGCAGTACTTC. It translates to CASSQRRAAYEQYF.

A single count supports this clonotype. CDR3 sequence: CASRVAGGLYNEQFF. CDR3 bases: TGTGCCAGCAGGGTAGCGGGAGGGCTCTACAATGAGCAGTTCTTC. The V gene is TRBV6-2 or TRBV6-3, the J gene TRBJ2-1; 11 nucleotides match TRBD2. With 6 bases clipped from V and 3 bases from J, the junction kept 4 bases outside the gene matches. Germline loops: CDR1 MNHEY, CDR2 SVGEGT. The CDR3 contains 15 residues.